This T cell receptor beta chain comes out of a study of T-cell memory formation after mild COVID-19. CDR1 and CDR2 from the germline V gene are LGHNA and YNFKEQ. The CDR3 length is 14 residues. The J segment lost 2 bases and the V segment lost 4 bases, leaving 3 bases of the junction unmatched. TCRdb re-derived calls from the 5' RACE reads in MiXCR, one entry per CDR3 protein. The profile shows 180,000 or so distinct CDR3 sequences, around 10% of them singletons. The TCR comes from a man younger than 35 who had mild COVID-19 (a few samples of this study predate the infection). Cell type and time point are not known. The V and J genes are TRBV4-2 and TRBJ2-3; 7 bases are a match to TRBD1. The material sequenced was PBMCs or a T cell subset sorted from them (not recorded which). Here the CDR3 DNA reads TGTGCCAGCAGCCGGGGACAGTCCACAGATACGCAGTATTTT. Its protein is CASSRGQSTDTQYF.